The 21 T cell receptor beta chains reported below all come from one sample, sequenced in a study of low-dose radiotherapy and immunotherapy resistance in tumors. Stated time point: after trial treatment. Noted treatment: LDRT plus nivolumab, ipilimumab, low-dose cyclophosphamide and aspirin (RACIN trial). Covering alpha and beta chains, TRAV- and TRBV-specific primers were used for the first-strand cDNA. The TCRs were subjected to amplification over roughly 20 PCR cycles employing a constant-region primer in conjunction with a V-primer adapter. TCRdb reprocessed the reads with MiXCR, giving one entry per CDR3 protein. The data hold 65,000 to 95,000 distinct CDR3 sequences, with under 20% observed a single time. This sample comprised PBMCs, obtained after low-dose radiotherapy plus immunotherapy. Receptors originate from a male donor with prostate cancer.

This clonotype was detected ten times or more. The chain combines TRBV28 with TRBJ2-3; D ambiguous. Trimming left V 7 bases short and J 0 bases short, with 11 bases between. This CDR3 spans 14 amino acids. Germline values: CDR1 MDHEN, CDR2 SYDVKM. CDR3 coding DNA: TGTGCCAGCACCACTGACATGAGCACAGATACGCAGTATTTT. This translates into CASTTDMSTDTQYF. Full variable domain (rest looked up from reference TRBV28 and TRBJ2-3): DVKVTQSSRYLVKRTGEKVFLECVQDMDHENMFWYRQDPGLGLRLIYFSYDVKMKEKGDIPEGYSVSREKKERFSLILESASTNQTSMYLCASTTDMSTDTQYFGPGTRLTVL.

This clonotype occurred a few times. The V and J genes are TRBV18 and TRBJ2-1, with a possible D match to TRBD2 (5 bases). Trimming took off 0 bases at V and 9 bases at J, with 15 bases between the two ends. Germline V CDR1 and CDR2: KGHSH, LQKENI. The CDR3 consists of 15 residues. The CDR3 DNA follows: TGTGCCAGCTCACCACCAGGCGGGTTTGCCGGTGAGCAGTTCTTC. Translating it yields CASSPPGGFAGEQFF.

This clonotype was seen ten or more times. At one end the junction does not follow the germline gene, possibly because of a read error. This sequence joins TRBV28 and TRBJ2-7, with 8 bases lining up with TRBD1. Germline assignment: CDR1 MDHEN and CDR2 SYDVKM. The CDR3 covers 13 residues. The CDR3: CDTPGQGTYEQYF. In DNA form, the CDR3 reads TGCGACACCCCTGGACAGGGAACCTACGAGCAGTACTTC.

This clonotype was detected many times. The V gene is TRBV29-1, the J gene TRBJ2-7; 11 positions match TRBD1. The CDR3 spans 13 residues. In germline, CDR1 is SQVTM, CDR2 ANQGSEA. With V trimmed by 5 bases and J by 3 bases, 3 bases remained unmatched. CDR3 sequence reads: CSVSGTGGYEQYF. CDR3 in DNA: TGCAGCGTTTCCGGGACAGGGGGCTACGAGCAGTACTTC.

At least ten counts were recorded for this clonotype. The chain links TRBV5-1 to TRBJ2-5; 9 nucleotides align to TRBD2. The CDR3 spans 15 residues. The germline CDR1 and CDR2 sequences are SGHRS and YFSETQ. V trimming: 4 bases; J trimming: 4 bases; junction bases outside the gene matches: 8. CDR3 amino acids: CASSHESGRRETQYF. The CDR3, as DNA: TGCGCCAGCAGCCATGAAAGCGGGAGGAGAGAGACCCAGTACTTC.

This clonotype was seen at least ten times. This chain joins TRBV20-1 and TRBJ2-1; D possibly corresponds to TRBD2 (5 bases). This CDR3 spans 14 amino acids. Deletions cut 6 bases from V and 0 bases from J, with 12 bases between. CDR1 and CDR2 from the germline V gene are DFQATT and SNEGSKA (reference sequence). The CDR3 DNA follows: TGCAGTGCGAAAGCGGAAAACTCCTACAATGAGCAGTTCTTC. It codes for CSAKAENSYNEQFF.

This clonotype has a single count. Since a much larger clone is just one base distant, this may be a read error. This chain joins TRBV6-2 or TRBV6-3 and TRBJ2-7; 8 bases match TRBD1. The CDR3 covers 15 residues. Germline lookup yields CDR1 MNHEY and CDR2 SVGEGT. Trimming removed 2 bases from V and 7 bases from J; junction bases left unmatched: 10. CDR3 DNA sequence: TGTGCCAGCAGTTACGGGCAGGGGGCCTACAATGAGCAGTACTTC. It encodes CASSYGQGAYNEQYF.

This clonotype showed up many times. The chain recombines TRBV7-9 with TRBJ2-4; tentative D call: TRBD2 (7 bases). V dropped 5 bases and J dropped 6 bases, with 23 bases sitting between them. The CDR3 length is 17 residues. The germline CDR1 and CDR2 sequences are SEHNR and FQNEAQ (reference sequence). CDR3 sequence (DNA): TGTGCCAGCAGCCCCAACTTTGTAGGGCGGGGGCCAAACATTCAGTACTTC. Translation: CASSPNFVGRGPNIQYF.

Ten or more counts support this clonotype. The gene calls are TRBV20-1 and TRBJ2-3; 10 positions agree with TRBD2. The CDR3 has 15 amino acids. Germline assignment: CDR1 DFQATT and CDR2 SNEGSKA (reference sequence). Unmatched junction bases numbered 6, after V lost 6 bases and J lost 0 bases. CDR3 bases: TGCAGTGCCACCGGGACTAGCGAAAGCACAGATACGCAGTATTTT. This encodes CSATGTSESTDTQYF.

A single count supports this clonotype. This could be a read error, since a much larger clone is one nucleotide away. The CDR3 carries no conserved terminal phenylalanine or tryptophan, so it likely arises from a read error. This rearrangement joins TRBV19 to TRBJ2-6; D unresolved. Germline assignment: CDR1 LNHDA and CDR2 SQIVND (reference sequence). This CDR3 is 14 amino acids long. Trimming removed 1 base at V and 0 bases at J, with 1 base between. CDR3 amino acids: CASSIGSGANVLTI. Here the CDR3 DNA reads TGTGCCAGTAGTATAGGCTCTGGGGCCAACGTCCTGACTATC.

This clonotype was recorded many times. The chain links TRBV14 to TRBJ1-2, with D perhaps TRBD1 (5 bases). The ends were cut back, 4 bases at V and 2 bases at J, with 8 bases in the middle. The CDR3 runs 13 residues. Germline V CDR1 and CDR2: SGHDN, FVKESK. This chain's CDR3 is CASSPGRNYGYTF. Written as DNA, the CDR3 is TGTGCCAGCAGCCCGGGACGGAACTATGGCTACACCTTC.

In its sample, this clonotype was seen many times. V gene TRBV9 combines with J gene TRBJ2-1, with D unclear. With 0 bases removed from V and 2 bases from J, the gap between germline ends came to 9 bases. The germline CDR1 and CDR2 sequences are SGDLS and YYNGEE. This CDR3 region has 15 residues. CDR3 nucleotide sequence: TGTGCCAGCAGCGTAGAAGGGTTGACCTACAATGAGCAGTTCTTC. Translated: CASSVEGLTYNEQFF. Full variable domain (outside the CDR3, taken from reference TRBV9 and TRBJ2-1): DSGVTQTPKHLITATGQRVTLRCSPRSGDLSVYWYQQSLDQGLQFLIQYYNGEERAKGNILERFSAQQFPDLHSELNLSSLELGDSALYFCASSVEGLTYNEQFFGPGTRLTVL.

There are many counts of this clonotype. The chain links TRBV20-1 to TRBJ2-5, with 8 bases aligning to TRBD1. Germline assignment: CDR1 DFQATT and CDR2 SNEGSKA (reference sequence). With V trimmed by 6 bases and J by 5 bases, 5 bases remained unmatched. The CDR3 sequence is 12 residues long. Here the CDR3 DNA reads TGCAGTGCCTTGGACAGGGTCGAGACCCAGTACTTC. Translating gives CSALDRVETQYF.

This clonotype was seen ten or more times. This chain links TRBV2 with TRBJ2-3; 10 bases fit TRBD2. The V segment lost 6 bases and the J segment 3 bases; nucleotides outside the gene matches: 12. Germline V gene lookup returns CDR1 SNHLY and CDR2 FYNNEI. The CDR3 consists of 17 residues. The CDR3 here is CASSDGPSGSATDTQYF. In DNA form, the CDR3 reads TGTGCCAGCAGCGACGGCCCTAGCGGGAGTGCAACAGATACGCAGTATTTT.

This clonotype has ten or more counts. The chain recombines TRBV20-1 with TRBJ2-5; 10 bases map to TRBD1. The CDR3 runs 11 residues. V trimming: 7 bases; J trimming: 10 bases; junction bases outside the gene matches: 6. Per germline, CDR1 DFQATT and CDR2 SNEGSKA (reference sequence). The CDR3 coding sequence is TGCAGTGGGGGGACAGGGGTGGTCCAGTACTTC. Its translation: CSGGTGVVQYF.

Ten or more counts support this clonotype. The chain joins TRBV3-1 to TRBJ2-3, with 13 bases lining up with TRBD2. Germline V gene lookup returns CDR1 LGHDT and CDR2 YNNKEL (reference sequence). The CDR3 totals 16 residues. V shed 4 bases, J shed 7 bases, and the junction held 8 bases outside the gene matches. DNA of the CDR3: TGTGCCAGCAGCCCAACAACTAGCGGGAGGGCACATACGCAGTATTTT. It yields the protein CASSPTTSGRAHTQYF.

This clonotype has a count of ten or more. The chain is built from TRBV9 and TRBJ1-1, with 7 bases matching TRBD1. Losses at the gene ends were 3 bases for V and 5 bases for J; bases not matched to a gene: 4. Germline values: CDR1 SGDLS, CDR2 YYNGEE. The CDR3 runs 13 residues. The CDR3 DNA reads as TGTGCCAGCAGCGAATACAGGGGAACTGAAGCTTTCTTT. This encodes CASSEYRGTEAFF. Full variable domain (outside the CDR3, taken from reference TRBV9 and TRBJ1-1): DSGVTQTPKHLITATGQRVTLRCSPRSGDLSVYWYQQSLDQGLQFLIQYYNGEERAKGNILERFSAQQFPDLHSELNLSSLELGDSALYFCASSEYRGTEAFFGQGTRLTVV.

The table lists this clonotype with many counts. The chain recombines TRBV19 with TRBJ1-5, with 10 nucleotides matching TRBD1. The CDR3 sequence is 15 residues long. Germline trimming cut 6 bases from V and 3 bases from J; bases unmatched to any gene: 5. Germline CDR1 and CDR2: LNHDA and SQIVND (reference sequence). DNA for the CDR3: TGTGCCAGTAGGGGACAGGGGCTAATCAATCAGCCCCAGCATTTT. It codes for CASRGQGLINQPQHF.

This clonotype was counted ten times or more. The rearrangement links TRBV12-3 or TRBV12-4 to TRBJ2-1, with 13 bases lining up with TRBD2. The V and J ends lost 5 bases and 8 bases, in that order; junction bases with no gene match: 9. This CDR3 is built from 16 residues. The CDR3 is CASSRTSGRALDEQFF. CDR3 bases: TGTGCCAGCAGTCGTACTAGCGGGAGGGCTTTGGATGAGCAGTTCTTC.

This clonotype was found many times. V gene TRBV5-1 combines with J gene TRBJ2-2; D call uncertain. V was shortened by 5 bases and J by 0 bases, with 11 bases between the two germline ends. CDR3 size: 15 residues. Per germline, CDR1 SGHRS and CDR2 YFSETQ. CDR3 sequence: CASSPRDANTGELFF. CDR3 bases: TGCGCCAGCAGTCCGCGTGACGCGAACACCGGGGAGCTGTTTTTT.

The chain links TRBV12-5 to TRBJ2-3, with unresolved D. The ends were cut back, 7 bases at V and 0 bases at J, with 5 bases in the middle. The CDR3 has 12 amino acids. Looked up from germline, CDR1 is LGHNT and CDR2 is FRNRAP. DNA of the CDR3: TGTGCTAGTGCGGACAGCACAGATACGCAGTATTTT. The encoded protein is CASADSTDTQYF.